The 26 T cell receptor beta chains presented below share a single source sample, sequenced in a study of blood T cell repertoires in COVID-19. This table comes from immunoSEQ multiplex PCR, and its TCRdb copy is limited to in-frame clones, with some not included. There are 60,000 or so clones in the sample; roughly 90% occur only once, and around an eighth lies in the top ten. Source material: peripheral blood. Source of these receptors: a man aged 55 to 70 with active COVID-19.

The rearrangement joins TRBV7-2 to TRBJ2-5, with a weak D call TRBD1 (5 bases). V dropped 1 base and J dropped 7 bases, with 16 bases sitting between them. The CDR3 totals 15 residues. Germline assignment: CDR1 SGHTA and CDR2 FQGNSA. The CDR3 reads CASSLGGSRTPTQYF. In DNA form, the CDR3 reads TGTGCCAGCAGCTTAGGAGGTAGCCGGACACCGACCCAGTACTTC. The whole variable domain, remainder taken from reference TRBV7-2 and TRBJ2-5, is GAGVSQSPSNKVTEKGKDVELRCDPISGHTALYWYRQSLGQGLEFLIYFQGNSAPDKSGLPSDRFSAERTGGSVSTLTIQRTQQEDSAVYLCASSLGGSRTPTQYFGPGTRLLVL.

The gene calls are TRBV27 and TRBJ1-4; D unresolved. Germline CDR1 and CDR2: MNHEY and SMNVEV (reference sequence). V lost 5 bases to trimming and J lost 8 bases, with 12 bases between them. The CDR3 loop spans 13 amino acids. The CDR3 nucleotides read TGTGCCAGCAGTCCCGCGGGCCGGGAAAAACTGTTTTTT. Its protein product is CASSPAGREKLFF.

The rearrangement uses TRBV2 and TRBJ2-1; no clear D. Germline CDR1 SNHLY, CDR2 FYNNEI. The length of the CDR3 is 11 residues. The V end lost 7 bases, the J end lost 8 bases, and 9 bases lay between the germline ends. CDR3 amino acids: CASTPVYEQFF. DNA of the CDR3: TGTGCCAGCACTCCGGTCTATGAGCAGTTCTTC.

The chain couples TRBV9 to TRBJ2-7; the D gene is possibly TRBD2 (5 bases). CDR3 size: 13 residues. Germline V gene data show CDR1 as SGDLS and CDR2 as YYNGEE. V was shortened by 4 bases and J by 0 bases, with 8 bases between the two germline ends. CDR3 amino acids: CASSPGISYEQYF. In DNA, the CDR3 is TGTGCCAGCAGCCCCGGGATCTCCTACGAGCAGTACTTC.

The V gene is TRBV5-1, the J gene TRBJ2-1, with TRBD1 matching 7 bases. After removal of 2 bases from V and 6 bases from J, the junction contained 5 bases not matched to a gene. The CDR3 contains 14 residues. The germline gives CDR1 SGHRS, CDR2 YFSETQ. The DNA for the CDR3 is TGCGCCAGCAGCTTAGGACAGGTCCCCAATGAGCAGTTCTTC. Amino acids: CASSLGQVPNEQFF.

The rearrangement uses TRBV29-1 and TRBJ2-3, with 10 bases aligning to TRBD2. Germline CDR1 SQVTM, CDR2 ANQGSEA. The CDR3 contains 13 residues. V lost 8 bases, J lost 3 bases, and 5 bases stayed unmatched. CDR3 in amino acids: CSTKGLATDTQYF. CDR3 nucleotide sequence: TGCAGCACAAAGGGACTAGCGACAGATACGCAGTATTTT.

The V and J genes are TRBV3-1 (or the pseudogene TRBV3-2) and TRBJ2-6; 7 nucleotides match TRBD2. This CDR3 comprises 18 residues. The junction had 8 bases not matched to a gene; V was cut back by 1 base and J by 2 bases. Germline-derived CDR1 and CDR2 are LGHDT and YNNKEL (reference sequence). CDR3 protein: CASSQVYGRSPGANVLTF. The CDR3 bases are TGTGCCAGCAGCCAAGTGTACGGGAGGTCACCTGGGGCCAACGTCCTGACTTTC.

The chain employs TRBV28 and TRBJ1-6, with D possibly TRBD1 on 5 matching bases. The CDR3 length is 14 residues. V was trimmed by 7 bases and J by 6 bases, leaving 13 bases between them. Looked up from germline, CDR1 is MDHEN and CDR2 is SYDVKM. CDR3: CASTTDGRNSPLHF. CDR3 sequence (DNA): TGTGCCAGCACGACAGACGGGCGTAATTCACCCCTCCACTTT.

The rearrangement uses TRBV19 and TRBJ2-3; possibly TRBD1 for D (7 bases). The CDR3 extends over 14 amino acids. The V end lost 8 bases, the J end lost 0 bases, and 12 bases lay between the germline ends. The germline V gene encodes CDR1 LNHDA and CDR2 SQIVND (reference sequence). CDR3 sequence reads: CASGGTVSTDTQYF. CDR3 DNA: TGTGCCAGTGGGGGGACAGTTAGCACAGATACGCAGTATTTT. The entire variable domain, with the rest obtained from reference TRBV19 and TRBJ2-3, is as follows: DGGITQSPKYLFRKEGQNVTLSCEQNLNHDAMYWYRQDPGQGLRLIYYSQIVNDFQKGDIAEGYSVSREKKESFPLTVTSAQKNPTAFYLCASGGTVSTDTQYFGPGTRLTVL.

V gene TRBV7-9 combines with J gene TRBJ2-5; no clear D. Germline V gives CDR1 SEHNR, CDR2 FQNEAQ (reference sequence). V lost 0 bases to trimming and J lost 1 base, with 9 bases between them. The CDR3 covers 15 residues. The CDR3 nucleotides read TGTGCCAGCAGCTTAGCCCCTAGGATCCAAGAGACCCAGTACTTC. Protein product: CASSLAPRIQETQYF.

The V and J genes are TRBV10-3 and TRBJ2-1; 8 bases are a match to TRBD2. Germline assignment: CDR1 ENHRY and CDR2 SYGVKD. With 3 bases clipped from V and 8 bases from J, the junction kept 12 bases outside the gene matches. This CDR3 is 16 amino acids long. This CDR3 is CAISDRPGGRADEQFF. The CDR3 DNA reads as TGTGCCATCAGTGACCGCCCGGGGGGGAGGGCCGATGAGCAGTTCTTC.

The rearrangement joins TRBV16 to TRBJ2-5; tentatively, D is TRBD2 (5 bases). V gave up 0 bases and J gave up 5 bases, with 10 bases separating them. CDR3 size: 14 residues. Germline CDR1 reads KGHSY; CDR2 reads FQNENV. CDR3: CASSQSGGPETQYF. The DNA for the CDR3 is TGTGCCAGCAGCCAATCCGGCGGGCCGGAGACCCAGTACTTC. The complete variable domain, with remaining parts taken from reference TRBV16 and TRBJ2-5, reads GEEVAQTPKHLVRGEGQKAKLYCAPIKGHSYVFWYQQVLKNEFKFLISFQNENVFDETGMPKERFSAKCLPNSPCSLEIQATKLEDSAVYFCASSQSGGPETQYFGPGTRLLVL.

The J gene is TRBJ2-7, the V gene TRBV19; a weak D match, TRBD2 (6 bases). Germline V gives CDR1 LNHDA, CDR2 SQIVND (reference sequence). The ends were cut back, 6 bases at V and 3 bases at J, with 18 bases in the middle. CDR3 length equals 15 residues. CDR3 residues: CASRVSPTGLYEQYF. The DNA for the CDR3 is TGTGCCAGTAGGGTTTCACCGACGGGACTCTACGAGCAGTACTTC. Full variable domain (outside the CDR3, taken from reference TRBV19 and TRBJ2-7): DGGITQSPKYLFRKEGQNVTLSCEQNLNHDAMYWYRQDPGQGLRLIYYSQIVNDFQKGDIAEGYSVSREKKESFPLTVTSAQKNPTAFYLCASRVSPTGLYEQYFGPGTRLTVT.

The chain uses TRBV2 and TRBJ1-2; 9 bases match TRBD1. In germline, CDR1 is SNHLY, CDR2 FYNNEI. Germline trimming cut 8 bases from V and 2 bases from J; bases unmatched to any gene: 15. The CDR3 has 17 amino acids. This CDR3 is CASGPSEDRGGNYGYTF. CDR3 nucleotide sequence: TGTGCCAGCGGACCCTCCGAGGACAGGGGTGGAAACTATGGCTACACCTTC.

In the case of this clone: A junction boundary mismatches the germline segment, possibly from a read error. CDR3 sequence (DNA): TGCGCCAGCAGCCAAGTGTCGGCTAGCGGGAGAACCGCTGGGGCCAACGTCCCGACTTTC. This sequence encodes CASSQVSASGRTAGANVPTF. The rearrangement uses TRBV4-3 and TRBJ2-6, with 10 positions matching TRBD2. The CDR3 spans 20 residues. Germline CDR1 LGHNA, CDR2 YSLEER.

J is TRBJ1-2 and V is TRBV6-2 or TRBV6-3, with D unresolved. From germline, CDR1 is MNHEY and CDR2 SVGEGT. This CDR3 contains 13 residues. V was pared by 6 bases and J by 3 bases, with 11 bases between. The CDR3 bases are TGTGCCAGCAGCCCTCAGGCCGACTATGGCTACACCTTC. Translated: CASSPQADYGYTF.

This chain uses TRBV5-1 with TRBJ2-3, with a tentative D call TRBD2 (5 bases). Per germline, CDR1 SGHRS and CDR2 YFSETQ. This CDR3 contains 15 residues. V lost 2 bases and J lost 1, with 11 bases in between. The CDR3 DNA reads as TGCGCCAGCAGCTTCCGGGAACTGGGCACAGATACGCAGTATTTT. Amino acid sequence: CASSFRELGTDTQYF.

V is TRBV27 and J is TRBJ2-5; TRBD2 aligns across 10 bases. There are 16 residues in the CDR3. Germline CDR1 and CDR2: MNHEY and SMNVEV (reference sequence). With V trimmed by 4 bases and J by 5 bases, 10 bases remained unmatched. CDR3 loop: CASSWGVAGGYETQYF. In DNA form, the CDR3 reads TGTGCCAGCAGTTGGGGAGTAGCGGGGGGATATGAGACCCAGTACTTC.

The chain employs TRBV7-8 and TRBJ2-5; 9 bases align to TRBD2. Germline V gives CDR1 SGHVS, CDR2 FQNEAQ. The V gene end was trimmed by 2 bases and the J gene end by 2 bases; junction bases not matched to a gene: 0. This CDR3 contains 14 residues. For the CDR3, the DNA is TGTGCCAGCAGCTTACTAGCGGGGCAAGAGACCCAGTACTTC. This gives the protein CASSLLAGQETQYF.

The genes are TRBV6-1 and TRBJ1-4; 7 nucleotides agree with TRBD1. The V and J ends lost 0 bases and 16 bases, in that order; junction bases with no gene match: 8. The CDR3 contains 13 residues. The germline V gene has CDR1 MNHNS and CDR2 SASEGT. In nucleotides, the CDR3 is TGTGCCAGCAGTGAAGCTCCGGACAGGAACGAGTTTTTT. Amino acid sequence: CASSEAPDRNEFF.

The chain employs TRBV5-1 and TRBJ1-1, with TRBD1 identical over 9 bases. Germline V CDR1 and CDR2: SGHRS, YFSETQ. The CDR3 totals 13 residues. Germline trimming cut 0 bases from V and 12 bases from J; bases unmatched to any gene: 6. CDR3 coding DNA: TGCGCCAGCAGCTTGGCAGGGGACAGGGAGACTTTCTTT. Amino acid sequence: CASSLAGDRETFF.

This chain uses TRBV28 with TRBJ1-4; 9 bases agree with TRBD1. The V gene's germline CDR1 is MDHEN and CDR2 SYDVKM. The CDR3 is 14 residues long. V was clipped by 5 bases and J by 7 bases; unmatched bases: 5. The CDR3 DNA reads TGTGCCAGCAGTCCCGACAGGGGGGGTGAAAAACTGTTTTTT. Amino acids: CASSPDRGGEKLFF.

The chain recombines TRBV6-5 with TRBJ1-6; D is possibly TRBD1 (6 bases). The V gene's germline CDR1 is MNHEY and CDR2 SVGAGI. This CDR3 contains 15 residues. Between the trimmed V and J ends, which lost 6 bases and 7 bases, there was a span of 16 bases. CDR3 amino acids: CASSRQAGANSPLHF. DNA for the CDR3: TGTGCCAGCAGCCGACAGGCTGGGGCCAATTCACCCCTCCACTTT.

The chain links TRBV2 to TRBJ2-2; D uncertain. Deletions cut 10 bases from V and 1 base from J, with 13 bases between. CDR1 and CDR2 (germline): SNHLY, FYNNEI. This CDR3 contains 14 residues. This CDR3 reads CATTKSVNTGELFF. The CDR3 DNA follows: TGTGCCACCACCAAGTCGGTGAACACCGGGGAGCTGTTTTTT.

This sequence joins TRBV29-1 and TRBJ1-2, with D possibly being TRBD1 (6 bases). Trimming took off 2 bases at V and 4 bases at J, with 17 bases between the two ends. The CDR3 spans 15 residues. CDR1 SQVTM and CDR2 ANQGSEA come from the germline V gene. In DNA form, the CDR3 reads TGCAGCGTTGAATACGAGAGGGGGAGCAGCTATGGCTACACCTTC. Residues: CSVEYERGSSYGYTF.

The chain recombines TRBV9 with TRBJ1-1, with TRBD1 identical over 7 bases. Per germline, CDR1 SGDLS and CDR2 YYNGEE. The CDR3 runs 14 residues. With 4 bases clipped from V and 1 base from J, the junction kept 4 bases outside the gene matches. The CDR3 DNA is TGTGCCAGCAGCCAATGGACAGGGAACACTGAAGCTTTCTTT. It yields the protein CASSQWTGNTEAFF. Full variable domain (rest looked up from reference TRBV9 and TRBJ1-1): DSGVTQTPKHLITATGQRVTLRCSPRSGDLSVYWYQQSLDQGLQFLIQYYNGEERAKGNILERFSAQQFPDLHSELNLSSLELGDSALYFCASSQWTGNTEAFFGQGTRLTVV.